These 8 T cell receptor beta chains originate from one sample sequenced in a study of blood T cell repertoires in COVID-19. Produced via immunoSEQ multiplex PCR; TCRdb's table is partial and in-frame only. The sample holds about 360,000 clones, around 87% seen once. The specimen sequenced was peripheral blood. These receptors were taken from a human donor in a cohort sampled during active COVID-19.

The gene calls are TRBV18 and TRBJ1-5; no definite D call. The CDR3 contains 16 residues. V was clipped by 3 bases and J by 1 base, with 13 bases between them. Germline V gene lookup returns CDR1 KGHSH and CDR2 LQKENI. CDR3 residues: CASSPSSGESNQPQHF. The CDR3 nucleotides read TGTGCCAGCTCACCCTCATCGGGTGAGAGCAATCAGCCCCAGCATTTT.

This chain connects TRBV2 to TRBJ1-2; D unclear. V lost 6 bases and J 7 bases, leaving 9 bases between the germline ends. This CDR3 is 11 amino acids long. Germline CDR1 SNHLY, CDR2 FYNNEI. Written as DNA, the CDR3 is TGTGCCAGCAGGGCCGTTCTTGGCTACACCTTC. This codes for CASRAVLGYTF.

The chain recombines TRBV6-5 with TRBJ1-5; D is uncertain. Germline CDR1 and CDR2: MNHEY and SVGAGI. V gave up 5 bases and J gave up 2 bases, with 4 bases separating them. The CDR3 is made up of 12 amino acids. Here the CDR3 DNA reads TGTGCCAGCAGTCCCGGCAATCAGCCCCAGCATTTT. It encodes CASSPGNQPQHF.

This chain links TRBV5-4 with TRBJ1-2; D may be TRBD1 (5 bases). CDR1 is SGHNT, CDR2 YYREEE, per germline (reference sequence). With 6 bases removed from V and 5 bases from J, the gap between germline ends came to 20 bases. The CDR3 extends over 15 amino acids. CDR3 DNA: TGTGCCAGCACCACCATGGCGCGACAGTATTATGGCTACACCTTC. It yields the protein CASTTMARQYYGYTF.

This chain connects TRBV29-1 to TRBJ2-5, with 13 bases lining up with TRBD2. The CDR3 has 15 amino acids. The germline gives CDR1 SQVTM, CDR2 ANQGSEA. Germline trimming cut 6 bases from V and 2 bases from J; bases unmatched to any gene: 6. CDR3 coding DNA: TGCAGCGTCGGACTAGCGGGAGTTAATCAAGAGACCCAGTACTTC. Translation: CSVGLAGVNQETQYF.

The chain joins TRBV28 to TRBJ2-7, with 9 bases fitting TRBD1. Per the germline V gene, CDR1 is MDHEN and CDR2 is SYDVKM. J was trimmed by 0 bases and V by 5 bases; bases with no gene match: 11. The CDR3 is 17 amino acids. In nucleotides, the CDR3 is TGTGCCAGCAGTCTCCTCGTCGGGACAGGGTCCTCCTACGAGCAGTACTTC. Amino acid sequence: CASSLLVGTGSSYEQYF.

The CDR3 DNA follows: TGTGCCAGCAGTGCATGGCTAGCGGGGGACACCGGGGAGCTGTTTTTT. Protein product: CASSAWLAGDTGELFF. The chain carries TRBV6-1 and TRBJ2-2; 10 bases agree with TRBD2. After removal of 4 bases from V and 3 bases from J, the junction contained 5 bases not matched to a gene. Germline CDR1 MNHNS, CDR2 SASEGT. CDR3 length: 16 amino acids.

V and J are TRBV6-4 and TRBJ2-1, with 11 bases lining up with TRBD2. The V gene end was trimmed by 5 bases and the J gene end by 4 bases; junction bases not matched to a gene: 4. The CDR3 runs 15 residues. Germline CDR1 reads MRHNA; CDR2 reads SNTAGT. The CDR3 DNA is TGTGCCAGCAGTATGCTAGCGGGAGGATACAATGAGCAGTTCTTC. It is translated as CASSMLAGGYNEQFF.